The 13 T cell receptor beta chains below were found in one sample sequenced in a study of vaccination and CD4 T cells after COVID-19. An Oncomine TCR Beta short-read assay was used to sequence the DNA from cultured CD4+ T cells. Each CDR3 protein is one row after TCRdb ran MiXCR on the PCR reads. The table includes approximately 20,000 distinct CDR3 sequences, about 48% detected once. What these receptors recognize is not known. Treatment noted: approximately 9-day PBMC culture with coronavirus spike peptide pools or control peptides (ViraFEST assay). The sequenced material came from CD4+ T cells from blood, cultured in vitro. These receptors were collected from a human donor who had recovered from COVID-19.

This clonotype was found a few times. The chain uses TRBV19 and TRBJ1-1, with TRBD1 matching 10 bases. V gave up 6 bases and J gave up 5 bases; unmatched junction bases: 6. This CDR3 region has 14 residues. Germline-derived CDR1 and CDR2 are LNHDA and SQIVND (reference sequence). The CDR3 nucleotides read TGTGCCAGTAGCCGGGGACAGGGGTTAACTGAAGCTTTCTTT. The encoded protein is CASSRGQGLTEAFF.

The chain is built from TRBV5-4 and TRBJ2-1; perhaps TRBD1 as D (6 bases). V lost 1 base and J lost 7, with 15 bases in between. This CDR3 comprises 15 residues. Germline CDR1 SGHNT, CDR2 YYREEE (reference sequence). The CDR3 DNA follows: TGTGCCAGCAGCTTGACTCTGGGGGCTAGGAATGAGCAGTTCTTC. It translates to CASSLTLGARNEQFF.

The V call is TRBV2, the J call TRBJ1-2; the D is unclear. From germline, CDR1 is SNHLY and CDR2 FYNNEI. This CDR3 spans 13 amino acids. Between the trimmed V and J ends, which lost 2 bases and 4 bases, there was a span of 8 bases. For the CDR3, the DNA is TGTGCCAGCAGTGAACTGCGTAGCTATGGCTACACCTTC. Encoded protein: CASSELRSYGYTF.

CDR3 DNA sequence: TGTGCCAGCAGGGACAGAATGAACACTGAAGCTTTCTTT. The encoded protein is CASRDRMNTEAFF. This chain uses TRBV25-1 with TRBJ1-1, with a tentative D call TRBD1 (6 bases). The CDR3 is 13 amino acids. V was pared by 6 bases and J by 0 bases, with 8 bases between. Germline V gene sequence: CDR1 MGHDK, CDR2 SYGVNS.

This clonotype came up once. The rearrangement links TRBV7-9 to TRBJ2-6; D gene unclear. This CDR3 spans 14 amino acids. The ends were cut back, 5 bases at V and 4 bases at J, with 9 bases in the middle. The germline CDR1 and CDR2 sequences are SEHNR and FQNEAQ (reference sequence). The CDR3 DNA is TGTGCCAGCAGCGATAGGAGAGGGGCCAACGTCCTGACTTTC. It translates to CASSDRRGANVLTF.

CDR3 DNA sequence: TGTGCCAGCATCCTCGACAGACATTACACTGAAGCTTTCTTT. This encodes CASILDRHYTEAFF. The chain recombines TRBV2 with TRBJ1-1; D might be TRBD1 (5 bases). Germline CDR1 and CDR2: SNHLY and FYNNEI. Trimming cost V 7 bases and J 3 bases, with 15 bases left between them. The CDR3 runs to 14 residues.

This chain connects TRBV19 to TRBJ2-5; no reliable D call. V lost 0 bases, J lost 4 bases, and 0 bases lay in between. The V gene's germline CDR1 is LNHDA and CDR2 SQIVND (reference sequence). The CDR3 is 11 residues long. CDR3 nucleotides: TGTGCCAGTAGTATAGAAGAGACCCAGTACTTC. Encoded protein: CASSIEETQYF.

The V gene is TRBV20-1, the J gene TRBJ2-1; TRBD2 might be the D (6 bases). Germline values: CDR1 DFQATT, CDR2 SNEGSKA (reference sequence). V shed 6 bases and J shed 6 bases, with 15 bases lying between them. CDR3 size: 13 residues. CDR3 in DNA: TGCAGTGCAGTAAAGGGACTCACCAATGAGCAGTTCTTC. This codes for CSAVKGLTNEQFF.

The J gene is TRBJ2-1, the V gene TRBV27; 10 bases are a match to TRBD1. Losses at the gene ends were 1 base for V and 2 bases for J; bases not matched to a gene: 14. The CDR3 covers 20 residues. Per the germline V gene, CDR1 is MNHEY and CDR2 is SMNVEV (reference sequence). CDR3 coding DNA: TGTGCCAGCAGTTTATTGGTCGGGGACAGGGGCGTCGGCGCCTACAATGAGCAGTTCTTC. Amino acid sequence: CASSLLVGDRGVGAYNEQFF.

The V gene is TRBV5-4, the J gene TRBJ1-3; no definite D call. The germline gives CDR1 SGHNT, CDR2 YYREEE (reference sequence). The CDR3 covers 16 residues. Trimming took 4 bases from V and 0 from J, leaving 14 bases between them. For the CDR3, the DNA is TGTGCCAGCAGCGCGGGAGGGCAGCTCTCTGGAAACACCATATATTTT. Encoded protein: CASSAGGQLSGNTIYF.

The chain is built from TRBV25-1 and TRBJ2-4; 9 bases line up with TRBD1. The V segment lost 3 bases and the J segment 6 bases; nucleotides outside the gene matches: 6. Germline V gene sequence: CDR1 MGHDK, CDR2 SYGVNS. The CDR3 covers 15 residues. The CDR3 protein is CASSDHRGPGNIQYF. In DNA form, the CDR3 reads TGTGCCAGCAGTGACCACAGGGGGCCGGGAAACATTCAGTACTTC.

The chain has TRBV10-1 and TRBJ2-3; possibly TRBD1 or TRBD2 for D (5 bases each). The ends were cut back, 0 bases at V and 2 bases at J, with 15 bases in the middle. CDR1 WNHNN and CDR2 SYGVQD come from the germline V gene (reference sequence). The CDR3 spans 17 residues. CDR3 sequence reads: CASSESGRTLSTDTQYF. CDR3 nucleotides: TGCGCCAGCAGTGAGTCGGGGCGGACTCTATCCACAGATACGCAGTATTTT.

This clonotype came up once. The chain is built from TRBV15 and TRBJ2-1; 9 positions agree with TRBD1. The ends lost 0 bases at V and 4 bases at J; junction bases unmatched: 1. This CDR3 region has 15 residues. CDR1 and CDR2 (germline): LNHNV, YYDKDF (reference sequence). The CDR3 DNA is TGTGCCACCAGCAGAGAACAGGGGGCGTACAATGAGCAGTTCTTC. It translates to CATSREQGAYNEQFF.